These 27 T cell receptor beta chains share one sample of origin, sequenced in a study of blood T cell repertoires in COVID-19. Assay used: immunoSEQ multiplex PCR; TCRdb lists only in-frame clones, some missing. The sample records some 76,000 clones, around nine tenths being singletons. Sequencing was done on a sample of peripheral blood. The receptor source for this set is a human donor in a cohort sampled during active COVID-19.

The V gene is TRBV7-2, the J gene TRBJ1-1, with TRBD1 matching 9 bases. The germline gives CDR1 SGHTA, CDR2 FQGNSA. This CDR3 region has 15 residues. Trimming removed 1 base from V and 8 bases from J; junction bases left unmatched: 8. The CDR3 reads CASSLGGTGFGEAFF. CDR3 nucleotide sequence: TGTGCCAGCAGCTTAGGCGGGACAGGGTTCGGCGAAGCTTTCTTT.

The V gene is TRBV2, the J gene TRBJ1-4; possibly TRBD1 for D (5 bases). Trimming removed 4 bases from V and 6 bases from J, with 18 bases in between. Per germline, CDR1 SNHLY and CDR2 FYNNEI. The CDR3 length is 16 residues. The CDR3 region has the DNA TGTGCCAGCAGTGGACTCGGGGGGGTAAGCTATGAAAAACTGTTTTTT. Its translation: CASSGLGGVSYEKLFF. Complete variable domain (other parts from reference TRBV2 and TRBJ1-4): EPEVTQTPSHQVTQMGQEVILRCVPISNHLYFYWYRQILGQKVEFLVSFYNNEISEKSEIFDDQFSVERPDGSNFTLKIRSTKLEDSAMYFCASSGLGGVSYEKLFFGSGTQLSVL.

This sequence joins TRBV27 and TRBJ2-1; 7 bases are a match to TRBD2. This CDR3 contains 15 residues. Germline V gene lookup returns CDR1 MNHEY and CDR2 SMNVEV (reference sequence). J lost 4 bases, V lost 3 bases, and 6 bases had no gene match. Here the CDR3 reads CASSFLGGRYNEQFF. The CDR3 DNA sequence: TGTGCCAGCAGTTTCTTGGGAGGGCGGTACAATGAGCAGTTCTTC.

The gene calls are TRBV29-1 and TRBJ2-3; D is perhaps TRBD1 (6 bases). The CDR3 is 14 amino acids. The germline V and J ends were trimmed by 2 bases and 2 bases, with 11 bases remaining between them. The germline CDR1 and CDR2 sequences are SQVTM and ANQGSEA. CDR3 protein: CSVELRTVTDTQYF. CDR3 coding DNA: TGCAGCGTTGAACTCAGGACAGTCACAGATACGCAGTATTTT.

This chain joins TRBV2 and TRBJ2-7; 7 nucleotides agree with TRBD2. The CDR3 is 13 residues long. CDR1 and CDR2 (germline): SNHLY, FYNNEI. J was trimmed by 2 bases and V by 6 bases; bases with no gene match: 4. This CDR3 reads CASRGREAYEQYF. CDR3 bases: TGTGCCAGCAGGGGGAGGGAGGCCTACGAGCAGTACTTC.

This chain connects TRBV6-2 or TRBV6-3 to TRBJ2-5, with TRBD2 as a possible D gene (6 bases). CDR1 is MNHEY, CDR2 SVGEGT, per germline. The CDR3 spans 15 residues. V shed 3 bases and J shed 2 bases, with 13 bases lying between them. Here the CDR3 DNA reads TGTGCCAGCAGTTATCTCGGGACTTCTCAAGAGACCCAGTACTTC. It is translated as CASSYLGTSQETQYF.

The chain couples TRBV5-1 to TRBJ2-6; TRBD1 is a possible D gene (6 bases). Germline V gene lookup returns CDR1 SGHRS and CDR2 YFSETQ. This CDR3 has 18 amino acids. The germline V and J ends were trimmed by 4 bases and 0 bases, with 17 bases remaining between them. CDR3 residues: CASSLETGLSSGANVLTF. In nucleotides, the CDR3 is TGCGCCAGCAGCCTAGAGACAGGTCTGAGCTCTGGGGCCAACGTCCTGACTTTC.

The CDR3 is CASSPLRGQNGYTF. The CDR3 DNA sequence: TGTGCCAGTAGTCCATTGAGGGGGCAGAATGGCTACACCTTC. The rearrangement uses TRBV19 and TRBJ1-2; 7 positions match TRBD1. With 5 bases clipped from V and 6 bases from J, the junction kept 9 bases outside the gene matches. Germline V gene data show CDR1 as LNHDA and CDR2 as SQIVND (reference sequence). CDR3 length: 14 amino acids.

A single count supports this clone. The V gene is TRBV19, the J gene TRBJ1-4; D is unresolved. The CDR3 totals 14 residues. The V end was cut by 3 bases, the J end by 10 bases, with 15 bases between. Germline assignment: CDR1 LNHDA and CDR2 SQIVND (reference sequence). CDR3 DNA sequence: TGTGCCAGTAGTATCCTGTACGGAGGAGCAAAACTGTTTTTT. Protein product: CASSILYGGAKLFF.

This clone was counted a single time. The J gene is TRBJ2-7, the V gene TRBV2; 8 positions match TRBD1. With V trimmed by 4 bases and J by 4 bases, 6 bases remained unmatched. This CDR3 is built from 14 residues. Germline lookup yields CDR1 SNHLY and CDR2 FYNNEI. This CDR3 reads CASSAGTGRYEQYF. DNA for the CDR3: TGTGCCAGCAGTGCTGGGACAGGTCGATACGAGCAGTACTTC.

This clone has only a few counts. This chain connects TRBV12-3 or TRBV12-4 to TRBJ1-5, with D uncertain. The CDR3 loop spans 12 amino acids. V was pared by 3 bases and J by 8 bases, with 8 bases between. CDR3 nucleotides: TGTGCCAGCAGTTTCGGGGTGAAGCCCCAGCATTTT. Translated, it gives CASSFGVKPQHF.

In regard to this clone: One junction end disagrees with the germline gene, perhaps due to a read error. This chain uses TRBV11-1 with TRBJ2-5, with TRBD2 as a possible D gene (5 bases). Germline V gene sequence: CDR1 SGHAT, CDR2 FQDESV (reference sequence). The CDR3 has 11 residues. This CDR3 reads CTSSSVGAQYF. Written as DNA, the CDR3 is TGTACCAGCAGCTCCGTGGGAGCCCAGTACTTC.

V gene TRBV7-8 combines with J gene TRBJ2-1; 15 bases map to TRBD2. The V and J ends lost 5 bases and 7 bases, in that order; junction bases with no gene match: 3. The germline CDR1 and CDR2 sequences are SGHVS and FQNEAQ. The CDR3 covers 15 residues. The CDR3 is CASSPGLAGGNEQFF. The CDR3 coding sequence is TGTGCCAGCAGCCCCGGACTAGCGGGGGGGAATGAGCAGTTCTTC.

The V gene is TRBV7-3, the J gene TRBJ1-1; D remains unclear. Germline V gene sequence: CDR1 SGHTA, CDR2 FQGTGA. V was trimmed by 5 bases and J by 3 bases, leaving 13 bases between them. The CDR3 covers 14 residues. The CDR3: CASSARAGDTEAFF. The CDR3 DNA reads as TGTGCCAGCAGCGCGAGGGCTGGGGACACTGAAGCTTTCTTT.

This sequence joins TRBV11-3 and TRBJ2-2; 8 nucleotides match TRBD1. CDR3 length: 14 amino acids. Germline CDR1 reads SGHNT; CDR2 reads YENEEA. The V and J ends lost 5 bases and 6 bases, in that order; junction bases with no gene match: 5. CDR3 in amino acids: CASSLGQGAGELFF. The CDR3 DNA is TGTGCCAGCAGCCTAGGACAGGGCGCCGGGGAGCTGTTTTTT.

The genes are TRBV23-1 and TRBJ2-7; 9 positions agree with TRBD1. TRBV23-1 is identified as an open reading frame with a role that is uncertain. CDR3 length: 16 amino acids. V was pared by 3 bases and J by 12 bases, with 18 bases of the junction left unmatched. The CDR3 loop reads CASSQPPDRGLSGRYF. The DNA for the CDR3 is TGCGCCAGCAGTCAGCCACCGGACAGGGGTTTATCGGGACGGTACTTC.

V is TRBV7-6 and J is TRBJ2-7, with D possibly TRBD1 on 6 matching bases. The ends were cut back, 5 bases at V and 7 bases at J, with 21 bases in the middle. Germline V gene data show CDR1 as SGHVS and CDR2 as FNYEAQ. The CDR3 spans 15 residues. DNA of the CDR3: TGTGCCAGCAGCCCAACAGGGCTGATGTTTGCTGAGCAGTACTTC. Residues: CASSPTGLMFAEQYF.

The V and J genes are TRBV11-2 and TRBJ2-3; 8 positions agree with TRBD2. The CDR3 has 14 amino acids. Germline V gene data show CDR1 as SGHAT and CDR2 as FQNNGV. V shed 5 bases and J 3 bases; nucleotides not matched to a gene: 4. In nucleotides, the CDR3 is TGTGCCAGCAGCAGGCGGGGGGTTACAGATACGCAGTATTTT. Translation: CASSRRGVTDTQYF.

This sequence joins TRBV24-1 and TRBJ2-1, with 9 bases lining up with TRBD1. The V gene end was trimmed by 9 bases and the J gene end by 1 base; junction bases not matched to a gene: 3. CDR3 length equals 14 residues. CDR1 KGHDR and CDR2 SFDVKD come from the germline V gene. The CDR3 reads CATAGTGSYNEQFF. Here the CDR3 DNA reads TGTGCCACCGCCGGGACAGGGTCCTACAATGAGCAGTTCTTC.

The V and J genes are TRBV7-8 and TRBJ1-1, with D possibly being TRBD1 (6 bases). V lost 1 base to trimming and J lost 7 bases, with 13 bases between them. Germline V CDR1 and CDR2: SGHVS, FQNEAQ. The CDR3 runs to 14 residues. CDR3 loop: CASSLEGGQIEAFF. CDR3 nucleotide sequence: TGTGCCAGCAGCTTAGAGGGCGGACAGATTGAAGCTTTCTTT.

This clone was counted a few times. The chain has TRBV9 and TRBJ2-2; D is possibly TRBD1 (5 bases). CDR3 length: 14 residues. Germline CDR1 SGDLS, CDR2 YYNGEE. Trimming left V 1 base short and J 6 bases short, with 10 bases between. Here the CDR3 reads CASSVTTGSGELFF. DNA of the CDR3: TGTGCCAGCAGCGTAACTACAGGATCCGGGGAGCTGTTTTTT.

This chain connects TRBV7-3 to TRBJ2-1; weak D call: TRBD1 (5 bases). This CDR3 spans 15 amino acids. Trimming removed 5 bases at V and 2 bases at J, with 13 bases between. The germline V gene encodes CDR1 SGHTA and CDR2 FQGTGA. The CDR3 region has the DNA TGTGCCAGCAGCATGACAGTTACAACCTACAATGAGCAGTTCTTC. Its protein product is CASSMTVTTYNEQFF.

This chain uses TRBV9 with TRBJ2-7, with 11 bases fitting TRBD2. The V and J ends lost 2 bases and 1 base, in that order; junction bases with no gene match: 5. This CDR3 region has 16 residues. CDR1 and CDR2 from the germline V gene are SGDLS and YYNGEE. The CDR3 sequence: CASSVYSGGASYEQYF. CDR3 in DNA: TGTGCCAGCAGCGTCTATAGCGGGGGGGCGTCCTACGAGCAGTACTTC.

V gene TRBV18 combines with J gene TRBJ2-7; maybe TRBD1 (6 bases). Per the germline V gene, CDR1 is KGHSH and CDR2 is LQKENI. The CDR3 spans 14 residues. V was cut by 4 bases and J by 5 bases, with 15 bases left in between. The CDR3 nucleotides are TGTGCCAGCTCACTGACGACAGGTGTGGACGAGCAGTACTTC. The encoded protein is CASSLTTGVDEQYF.

V gene TRBV10-2 combines with J gene TRBJ2-1; the match to TRBD2 covers 15 bases. The CDR3 length is 14 residues. Germline V lookup: CDR1 WSHSY, CDR2 SAAADI. V lost 6 bases and J lost 8; bases outside the gene matches: 2. CDR3 residues: CASSRTSGGDEQFF. CDR3 bases: TGCGCCAGCAGCAGGACTAGCGGGGGGGATGAGCAGTTCTTC.

V usage is TRBV6-5 and J usage is TRBJ2-1; no reliable D call. This CDR3 contains 12 residues. Trimming removed 5 bases from V and 6 bases from J, with 8 bases in between. Per the germline V gene, CDR1 is MNHEY and CDR2 is SVGAGI. CDR3 nucleotides: TGTGCCAGCAGTATACTTGGCAATGAGCAGTTCTTC. Its protein is CASSILGNEQFF.

The CDR3 here is CASSVVGGANSGANVLTF. The CDR3 nucleotides read TGTGCCAGCAGCGTAGTAGGCGGGGCGAACTCTGGGGCCAACGTCCTGACTTTC. V usage is TRBV9 and J usage is TRBJ2-6, with D perhaps matching TRBD2 (6 bases). Germline CDR1 and CDR2: SGDLS and YYNGEE. The CDR3 is made up of 18 amino acids. With 0 bases removed from V and 0 bases from J, the gap between germline ends came to 13 bases.